This T cell receptor (beta chain) was observed in a study of CXCR3-negative and CXCR3-positive naive CD8 T cells. The CDR3 has 12 amino acids. In germline, CDR1 is SQVTM, CDR2 ANQGSEA. About this clonotype: Its antigen is unidentified.

All TRB cDNA libraries came from 5' RACE performed with UMI labels. One entry per CDR3 protein, without DNA, is what TCRdb gives after re-calling the 5' RACE reads. Its listing shows tens of thousands of distinct CDR3 sequences. The study, taken as a whole, reports: Much lower diversity was found in memory CD8+ cells, while both naive subsets had comparably high diversity.

The specimen sequenced was naive CXCR3- CD8+ T cells from blood. Subset defined: CD45RO-CCR7+CD27+CD95- naive CD8+ T cells lacking CXCR3 (TNR3-). The rearrangement links TRBV29-1 to TRBJ1-1; TCRdb's D gene call, TRBD1, goes unchecked for lack of DNA. The receptor's source is a human donor in good health. Some clones in this sample may be carry-over from other donors' samples. The CDR3 here is CSWGGSHTEAFF.